The 29 T cell receptor beta chains given below trace back to one sample, sequenced in a study of OX40 agonist ivuxolimab in advanced cancers. The assay was immunoSEQ multiplex PCR, and TCRdb's table has in-frame clones only and misses some. The table lists 65,000 to 95,000 clones, 90% to 95% of them singletons. Material: CD4+ or CD8+ T cells sorted from blood, obtained in a trial of the OX40 agonist ivuxolimab. These receptors all come from an adult with an advanced solid tumor such as melanoma, head and neck, liver or kidney cancer.

The V gene is TRBV19, the J gene TRBJ2-1; the D is unclear. V was pared by 0 bases and J by 2 bases, with 11 bases between. Germline V lookup: CDR1 LNHDA, CDR2 SQIVND (reference sequence). The CDR3 is 16 amino acids. This CDR3 reads CASSIDTDPAYNEQFF. The CDR3 DNA is TGTGCCAGTAGTATAGATACGGACCCGGCCTACAATGAGCAGTTCTTC.

This chain joins TRBV12-5 and TRBJ2-1; 9 bases are a match to TRBD2. Trimming took 0 bases from V and 4 from J; bases not matched to a gene: 4. Germline lookup yields CDR1 LGHNT and CDR2 FRNRAP. The CDR3 loop spans 16 amino acids. This chain's CDR3 is CASGLVLSGGYNEQFF. CDR3 nucleotide sequence: TGTGCTAGTGGTTTGGTACTAAGCGGGGGGTACAATGAGCAGTTCTTC.

The chain joins TRBV28 to TRBJ2-7; possibly TRBD2 for D (6 bases). Germline V gives CDR1 MDHEN, CDR2 SYDVKM. The length of the CDR3 is 14 residues. Deletions cut 3 bases from V and 3 bases from J, with 12 bases between. The CDR3 sequence is CASSFAREVYEQYF. Written as DNA, the CDR3 is TGTGCCAGCAGTTTCGCCAGGGAGGTCTACGAGCAGTACTTC.

The CDR3 DNA sequence: TGTGCCAGCAGCTTTTGGGAGGACACTGAAGCTTTCTTT. Protein: CASSFWEDTEAFF. This chain connects TRBV5-4 to TRBJ1-1, with D uncertain. The CDR3 is 13 amino acids. Looked up from germline, CDR1 is SGHNT and CDR2 is YYREEE (reference sequence). V lost 2 bases and J lost 3, with 8 bases in between.

CDR3 protein: CASSPLVRGNEQFF. CDR3 DNA: TGTGCCAGCAGCCCCCTAGTGAGGGGCAATGAGCAGTTCTTC. The chain links TRBV7-9 to TRBJ2-1; D may be TRBD1 or TRBD2 (5 bases each). Per germline, CDR1 SEHNR and CDR2 FQNEAQ (reference sequence). The ends were cut back, 5 bases at V and 6 bases at J, with 14 bases in the middle. The CDR3 runs 14 residues. Full variable domain (outside the CDR3, taken from reference TRBV7-9 and TRBJ2-1): DTGVSQNPRHKITKRGQNVTFRCDPISEHNRLYWYRQTLGQGPEFLTYFQNEAQLEKSRLLSDRFSAERPKGSFSTLEIQRTEQGDSAMYLCASSPLVRGNEQFFGPGTRLTVL.

This clone came up a few times. The CDR3 spells CASLSGGSSNQPQHF. DNA of the CDR3: TGTGCCAGCCTATCCGGAGGGAGCAGCAATCAGCCCCAGCATTTT. This chain uses TRBV19 with TRBJ1-5; D call uncertain. Germline lookup yields CDR1 LNHDA and CDR2 SQIVND (reference sequence). Trimming removed 9 bases from V and 1 base from J, with 16 bases in between. The CDR3 runs 15 residues.

CDR3 protein: CASSAEGGGVNTEAFF. In DNA, the CDR3 is TGTGCCAGCAGCGCCGAGGGAGGGGGCGTGAACACTGAAGCTTTCTTT. The chain is built from TRBV9 and TRBJ1-1; 7 bases match TRBD1. CDR1 is SGDLS and CDR2 is YYNGEE in the germline V gene. The CDR3 sequence is 16 residues long. V shed 3 bases, J shed 0 bases, and the junction held 8 bases outside the gene matches.

The V gene is TRBV4-3, the J gene TRBJ2-1; 7 positions agree with TRBD2. The ends lost 5 bases at V and 6 bases at J; junction bases unmatched: 1. The CDR3 totals 12 residues. The germline gives CDR1 LGHNA, CDR2 YSLEER. CDR3: CASSGGGNEQFF. The DNA of the CDR3 is TGCGCCAGCAGCGGGGGGGGCAATGAGCAGTTCTTC.

The chain employs TRBV27 and TRBJ2-7; maybe TRBD2 (5 bases). The CDR3 covers 16 residues. V lost 2 bases, J lost 5 bases, and 19 bases lay in between. The V gene's germline CDR1 is MNHEY and CDR2 SMNVEV (reference sequence). The CDR3 reads CASSLEKGAGWNEQYF. The CDR3 DNA sequence: TGTGCCAGCAGTTTAGAAAAGGGAGCTGGCTGGAACGAGCAGTACTTC.

J is TRBJ1-5 and V is TRBV19; D is undetermined. Trimming left V 1 base short and J 0 bases short, with 7 bases between. CDR1 and CDR2 from the germline V gene are LNHDA and SQIVND (reference sequence). The CDR3 runs 15 residues. CDR3 sequence reads: CASSIAGFSNQPQHF. In DNA form, the CDR3 reads TGTGCCAGTAGTATAGCAGGCTTTAGCAATCAGCCCCAGCATTTT.

The chain has TRBV7-6 and TRBJ2-3, with D unresolved. Trimming removed 5 bases from V and 0 bases from J, with 12 bases in between. This CDR3 has 15 amino acids. Germline CDR1 is SGHVS and CDR2 is FNYEAQ. Written as DNA, the CDR3 is TGTGCCAGCAGCCAAGACACTGCTAGCACAGATACGCAGTATTTT. Its translation: CASSQDTASTDTQYF.

V gene TRBV28 combines with J gene TRBJ1-3; D ambiguous. Germline CDR1 and CDR2: MDHEN and SYDVKM. The V end was cut by 3 bases, the J end by 0 bases, with 9 bases between. The CDR3 runs 15 residues. The CDR3 region has the DNA TGTGCCAGCAGTTTGGAGCCAGCCTCTGGAAACACCATATATTTT. This gives the protein CASSLEPASGNTIYF.

The chain combines TRBV11-2 with TRBJ1-4, with 7 bases aligning to TRBD1. Germline-derived CDR1 and CDR2 are SGHAT and FQNNGV. The V segment lost 1 base and the J segment 7 bases; nucleotides outside the gene matches: 3. The CDR3 has 14 amino acids. The CDR3 DNA sequence: TGTGCCAGCAGCTTAGTAGGGGGCAGTGAAAAACTGTTTTTT. Protein product: CASSLVGGSEKLFF.

This chain uses TRBV28 with TRBJ2-1; the match to TRBD1 covers 7 bases. The CDR3 sequence is 14 residues long. The germline V gene encodes CDR1 MDHEN and CDR2 SYDVKM. V was clipped by 9 bases and J by 5 bases; unmatched bases: 10. The CDR3 coding sequence is TGTGCCAGTAAGACCGGGGACAGCAACAATGAGCAGTTCTTC. Its translation is CASKTGDSNNEQFF.

This sequence joins TRBV19 and TRBJ1-2; D gene ambiguous. The CDR3 is 17 residues long. Trimming removed 3 bases from V and 5 bases from J, with 22 bases in between. Per germline, CDR1 LNHDA and CDR2 SQIVND (reference sequence). The CDR3 protein is CASSIIREADTNYGYTF. The CDR3 region has the DNA TGTGCCAGTAGTATCATCCGGGAGGCAGATACAAATTATGGCTACACCTTC.

DNA for the CDR3: TGTGCCAGCAGCTTAGACGGTCTGGGGGCGGCTGTCGACGAGCAGTACTTC. Protein product: CASSLDGLGAAVDEQYF. J is TRBJ2-7 and V is TRBV7-9, with a possible D match to TRBD1 (6 bases). Germline V gene data show CDR1 as SEHNR and CDR2 as FQNEAQ (reference sequence). The CDR3 spans 17 residues. Trimming took 1 base from V and 5 from J, leaving 21 bases between them.

The rearrangement links TRBV4-3 to TRBJ2-2; TRBD2 might be the D (5 bases). Germline CDR1 is LGHNA and CDR2 is YSLEER. The CDR3 consists of 15 residues. The ends were cut back, 0 bases at V and 5 bases at J, with 10 bases in the middle. As DNA, the CDR3 is TGCGCCAGCAGCCAAGAAGGTCGAGGGACCGGGGAGCTGTTTTTT. Translated: CASSQEGRGTGELFF.

The chain has TRBV4-2 and TRBJ2-1; possible D gene TRBD2, 6 bases. This CDR3 has 15 residues. V gave up 3 bases and J gave up 5 bases, with 14 bases separating them. Germline-derived CDR1 and CDR2 are LGHNA and YNFKEQ. The CDR3 protein is CASSQAPSVNNEQFF. CDR3 nucleotides: TGTGCCAGCAGCCAGGCCCCTAGCGTGAACAATGAGCAGTTCTTC.

The chain is built from TRBV7-8 and TRBJ2-5; unclear D gene. Trimming stripped 1 base from V and 4 bases from J, with 10 bases between. The CDR3 is made up of 14 amino acids. Germline V gene lookup returns CDR1 SGHVS and CDR2 FQNEAQ. CDR3 protein: CASSLDSVRETQYF. The CDR3 region has the DNA TGTGCCAGCAGCTTAGACAGCGTGCGAGAGACCCAGTACTTC.

This chain joins TRBV29-1 and TRBJ1-2, with 8 nucleotides matching TRBD1. This CDR3 is built from 14 residues. Germline CDR1 and CDR2: SQVTM and ANQGSEA. With V trimmed by 6 bases and J by 0 bases, 6 bases remained unmatched. DNA of the CDR3: TGCAGCGTGACAGGGGACCACTCTAACTATGGCTACACCTTC. Translated: CSVTGDHSNYGYTF. The complete variable domain, with remaining parts taken from reference TRBV29-1 and TRBJ1-2, reads SAVISQKPSRDICQRGTSLTIQCQVDSQVTMMFWYRQQPGQSLTLIATANQGSEATYESGFVIDKFPISRPNLTFSTLTVSNMSPEDSSIYLCSVTGDHSNYGYTFGSGTRLTVV.

This rearrangement joins TRBV5-6 to TRBJ1-1; D remains ambiguous. The CDR3 consists of 11 residues. V gave up 4 bases and J gave up 5 bases, with 6 bases separating them. The germline V gene has CDR1 SGHDT and CDR2 YYEEEE. In DNA form, the CDR3 reads TGTGCCAGCAGCCTCGCGACTGAAGCTTTCTTT. This gives the protein CASSLATEAFF. The full variable domain, completed using reference TRBV5-6 and TRBJ1-1, is DAGVTQSPTHLIKTRGQQVTLRCSPKSGHDTVSWYQQALGQGPQFIFQYYEEEERQRGNFPDRFSGHQFPNYSSELNVNALLLGDSALYLCASSLATEAFFGQGTRLTVV.

The chain employs TRBV5-4 and TRBJ1-2; no reliable D call. Trimming cost V 0 bases and J 4 bases, with 10 bases left between them. Germline CDR1 and CDR2: SGHNT and YYREEE (reference sequence). The CDR3 length is 14 residues. For the CDR3, the DNA is TGTGCCAGCAGCTTGGACGAGTCGGTCTATGGCTACACCTTC. Residues: CASSLDESVYGYTF. Full variable domain (outside the CDR3, taken from reference TRBV5-4 and TRBJ1-2): ETGVTQSPTHLIKTRGQQVTLRCSSQSGHNTVSWYQQALGQGPQFIFQYYREEENGRGNFPPRFSGLQFPNYSSELNVNALELDDSALYLCASSLDESVYGYTFGSGTRLTVV.

The chain carries TRBV13 and TRBJ2-7; 7 bases match TRBD1. From germline, CDR1 is PRHDT and CDR2 FYEKMQ (reference sequence). Unmatched junction bases numbered 7, after V lost 5 bases and J lost 0 bases. CDR3 length equals 15 residues. The CDR3 sequence: CASSLDRAASYEQYF. CDR3 DNA sequence: TGTGCCAGCAGCCTCGACAGGGCCGCCTCCTACGAGCAGTACTTC.

The table lists this clone with a count of one. This chain links TRBV27 with TRBJ1-5, with D tentatively TRBD1 (5 bases). Trimming shortened V by 5 bases and J by 0 bases, and 17 bases separated the two germline ends. CDR3 size: 17 residues. CDR1 MNHEY and CDR2 SMNVEV come from the germline V gene (reference sequence). CDR3 DNA sequence: TGTGCCAGCAGTCCCCTAGGGGCCGATTATAGCAATCAGCCCCAGCATTTT. This sequence encodes CASSPLGADYSNQPQHF.

The rearrangement links TRBV30 to TRBJ2-7; 7 positions match TRBD1. The V segment lost 7 bases and the J segment 2 bases; nucleotides outside the gene matches: 8. The CDR3 loop spans 13 amino acids. The germline V gene encodes CDR1 GTSNPN and CDR2 SVGIG (reference sequence). The CDR3 DNA reads TGTGCCTACGACCTTGGACAGGCCTACGAGCAGTACTTC. As protein: CAYDLGQAYEQYF.

This chain uses TRBV4-2 with TRBJ1-1, with D possibly being TRBD1 (5 bases). CDR3 length: 18 amino acids. The germline gives CDR1 LGHNA, CDR2 YNFKEQ. V was trimmed by 0 bases and J by 3 bases, leaving 20 bases between them. CDR3: CASSQDQFGILGDTEAFF. The CDR3 DNA reads as TGTGCCAGCAGCCAAGATCAATTCGGGATTCTGGGGGACACTGAAGCTTTCTTT.

About this clone: Within the sample, other DNA sequences also encode this same CDR3. This rearrangement joins TRBV19 to TRBJ2-7, with 11 positions matching TRBD2. V dropped 3 bases and J dropped 3; count of bases not matched to a gene: 1. Germline lookup yields CDR1 LNHDA and CDR2 SQIVND (reference sequence). The CDR3 is made up of 14 amino acids. The CDR3 loop reads CASSITSGSYEQYF. The CDR3 region has the DNA TGTGCCAGTAGTATCACTAGCGGGAGCTACGAGCAGTACTTC.

CDR3: CASRGVGQGVHYGYTF. The CDR3 bases are TGTGCCAGCAGGGGCGTAGGACAGGGAGTCCACTATGGCTACACCTTC. The chain combines TRBV28 with TRBJ1-2, with 8 bases aligning to TRBD1. CDR1 is MDHEN and CDR2 is SYDVKM in the germline V gene. J lost 3 bases, V lost 6 bases, and 12 bases had no gene match. CDR3 length: 16 residues.

This clone was counted once. The rearrangement uses TRBV7-2 and TRBJ2-7; a possible D gene is TRBD2 (6 bases). Germline V gene lookup returns CDR1 SGHTA and CDR2 FQGNSA. V was cut by 1 base and J by 3 bases, with 19 bases left in between. There are 17 residues in the CDR3. The CDR3 protein is CASSLERLGTPLYEQYF. The CDR3 DNA follows: TGTGCCAGCAGCTTAGAGCGGTTAGGGACTCCCCTCTACGAGCAGTACTTC. Full variable domain (outside the CDR3, taken from reference TRBV7-2 and TRBJ2-7): GAGVSQSPSNKVTEKGKDVELRCDPISGHTALYWYRQSLGQGLEFLIYFQGNSAPDKSGLPSDRFSAERTGGSVSTLTIQRTQQEDSAVYLCASSLERLGTPLYEQYFGPGTRLTVT.